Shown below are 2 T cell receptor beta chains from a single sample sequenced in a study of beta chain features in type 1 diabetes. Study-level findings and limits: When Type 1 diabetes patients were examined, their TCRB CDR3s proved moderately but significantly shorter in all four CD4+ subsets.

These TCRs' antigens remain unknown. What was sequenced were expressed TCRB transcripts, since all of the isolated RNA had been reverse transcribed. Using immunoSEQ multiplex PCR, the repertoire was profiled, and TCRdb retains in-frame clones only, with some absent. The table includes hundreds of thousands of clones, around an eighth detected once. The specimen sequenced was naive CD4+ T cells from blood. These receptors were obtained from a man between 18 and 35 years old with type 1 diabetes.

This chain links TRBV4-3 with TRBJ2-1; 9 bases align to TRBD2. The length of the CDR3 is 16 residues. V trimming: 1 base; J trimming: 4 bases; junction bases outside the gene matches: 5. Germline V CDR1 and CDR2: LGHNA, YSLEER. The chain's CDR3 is CASSQGLAGNYNEQFF. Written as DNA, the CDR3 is TGCGCCAGCAGCCAAGGGCTAGCGGGGAATTACAATGAGCAGTTCTTC.

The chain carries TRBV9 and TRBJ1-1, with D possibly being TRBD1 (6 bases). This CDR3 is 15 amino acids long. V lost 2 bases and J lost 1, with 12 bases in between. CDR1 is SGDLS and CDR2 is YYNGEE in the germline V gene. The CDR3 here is CASSVAGHPNTEAFF. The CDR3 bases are TGTGCCAGCAGCGTGGCGGGACACCCGAACACTGAAGCTTTCTTT. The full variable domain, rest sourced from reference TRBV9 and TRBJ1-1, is DSGVTQTPKHLITATGQRVTLRCSPRSGDLSVYWYQQSLDQGLQFLIQYYNGEERAKGNILERFSAQQFPDLHSELNLSSLELGDSALYFCASSVAGHPNTEAFFGQGTRLTVV.